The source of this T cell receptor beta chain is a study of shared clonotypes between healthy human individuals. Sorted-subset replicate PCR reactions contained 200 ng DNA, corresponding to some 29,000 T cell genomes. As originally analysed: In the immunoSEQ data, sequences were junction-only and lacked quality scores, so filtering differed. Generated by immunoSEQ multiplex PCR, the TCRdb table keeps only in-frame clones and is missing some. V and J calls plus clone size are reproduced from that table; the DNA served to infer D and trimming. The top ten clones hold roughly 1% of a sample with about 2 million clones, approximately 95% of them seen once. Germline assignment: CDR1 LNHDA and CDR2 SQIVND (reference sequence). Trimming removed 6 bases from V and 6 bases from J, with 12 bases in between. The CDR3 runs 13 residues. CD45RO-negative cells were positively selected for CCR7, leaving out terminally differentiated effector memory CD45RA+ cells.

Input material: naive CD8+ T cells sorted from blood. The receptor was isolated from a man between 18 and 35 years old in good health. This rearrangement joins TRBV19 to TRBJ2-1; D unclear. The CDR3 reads CASSPSARNEQFF. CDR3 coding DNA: TGTGCCAGTAGCCCGTCCGCCCGCAATGAGCAGTTCTTC.